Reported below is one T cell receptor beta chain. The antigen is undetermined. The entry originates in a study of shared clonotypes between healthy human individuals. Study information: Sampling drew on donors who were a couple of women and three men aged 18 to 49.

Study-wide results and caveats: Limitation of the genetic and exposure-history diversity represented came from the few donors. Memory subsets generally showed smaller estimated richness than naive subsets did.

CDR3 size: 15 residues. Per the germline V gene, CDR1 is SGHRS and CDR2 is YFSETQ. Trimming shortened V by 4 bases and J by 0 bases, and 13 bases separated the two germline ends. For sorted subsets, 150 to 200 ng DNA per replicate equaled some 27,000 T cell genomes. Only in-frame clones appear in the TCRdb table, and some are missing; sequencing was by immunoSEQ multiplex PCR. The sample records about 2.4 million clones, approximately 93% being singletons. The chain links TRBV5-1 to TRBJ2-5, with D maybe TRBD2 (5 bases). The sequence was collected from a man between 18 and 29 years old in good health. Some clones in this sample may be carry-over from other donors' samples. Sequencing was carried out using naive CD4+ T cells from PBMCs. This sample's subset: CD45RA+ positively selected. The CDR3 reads CASSPRVDDQETQYF. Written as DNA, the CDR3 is TGCGCCAGCAGCCCGAGGGTGGACGACCAAGAGACCCAGTACTTC.